The present entry profiles one T cell receptor (beta chain) with its context. As yet, its antigen is unknown. The data belong to a study of radiation and T cells in renal cell carcinoma. In the study overall: Nephrectomy followed 15 Gy stereotactic body radiation by 4 weeks.

Clones were sequenced by immunoSEQ multiplex PCR, and TCRdb holds only the in-frame ones, with some missing. The sample has roughly 150,000 clones, 88% seen once. General observations from the study: In blood, top tumor clones expanded by 2 weeks, shrinking by 4. Baseline intratumoral clonotype presence is unknown without pretreatment biopsies.

Time point described: baseline pretreatment blood. Treatment specified: 15 Gy SBRT to primary tumor, nephrectomy 4 weeks later. Radiation-treated patients gave blood at baseline, week 2 and week 4. Sequenced here: blood, sampled from a patient whose treatment included radiotherapy and nephrectomy. This TCR was sampled from an older woman with renal cell carcinoma.

CDR3 sequence (DNA): TGTGCCATCAGTGGTGTTACTAGCCCCGACAATGAGCAGTTCTTC. The encoded protein is CAISGVTSPDNEQFF. The chain employs TRBV10-3 and TRBJ2-1, with a weak D call TRBD2 (6 bases). CDR3 length: 15 residues. Germline lookup yields CDR1 ENHRY and CDR2 SYGVKD. Trimming stripped 4 bases from V and 5 bases from J, with 15 bases between.